This passage covers 28 T cell receptor beta chains from one sample sequenced in a study of OX40 agonist ivuxolimab in advanced cancers. The library was made by the immunoSEQ multiplex PCR assay. TCRdb stores this immuneACCESS table with in-frame sequences only. Part of the clones is absent; in the studies checked, under half of the shortfall reflects unresolved V genes, and no reason is known for the rest. Here the sample has tens of thousands of clones; more than 75% occur a single time. In total, the top ten clones hold roughly 15% of the sample. The sample here was CD4+ or CD8+ T cells sorted from blood, taken in a trial of the OX40 agonist ivuxolimab. The receptor set was obtained from an adult with an advanced solid tumor such as melanoma, head and neck, liver or kidney cancer.

Note on this clone: The junction departs from the called germline gene at one end, perhaps through a read error. The chain uses TRBV7-2 and TRBJ2-7, with a weak D call TRBD2 (6 bases). The germline CDR1 and CDR2 sequences are SGHTA and FQGNSA. CDR3 length equals 16 residues. The CDR3 region is CASSLSASGSQVRAAF. Here the CDR3 DNA reads TGTGCCAGCAGCTTATCAGCCAGCGGGTCCCAGGTTAGGGCAGCCTTC.

This clone was counted a single time. J is TRBJ2-7 and V is TRBV6-4; D perhaps matches TRBD1 (5 bases). Trimming took off 4 bases at V and 3 bases at J, with 7 bases between the two ends. Germline V CDR1 and CDR2: MRHNA, SNTAGT. This CDR3 comprises 12 residues. The CDR3 DNA reads TGTGCCAGCAGTGGACAGTTCTACGAGCAGTACTTC. Protein product: CASSGQFYEQYF.

The chain recombines TRBV5-1 with TRBJ2-7; 9 bases are a match to TRBD2. The germline V gene has CDR1 SGHRS and CDR2 YFSETQ. There are 20 residues in the CDR3. The V and J ends lost 2 bases and 2 bases, in that order; junction bases with no gene match: 20. The chain's CDR3 is CASSFPTRRGQSGRPYEQYF. CDR3 nucleotide sequence: TGCGCCAGCAGCTTCCCCACCCGAAGGGGGCAAAGCGGGAGGCCCTACGAGCAGTACTTC.

The chain couples TRBV6-6 to TRBJ1-1; a weak D match, TRBD1 (5 bases). CDR1 is MNHNY, CDR2 SVGAGI, per germline (reference sequence). The V gene lost 7 bases and the J gene lost 6 bases, with 15 bases spanning the gap. CDR3 length: 13 amino acids. CDR3 in amino acids: CASTLPGASEAFF. The CDR3 DNA follows: TGTGCCAGCACCTTACCCGGGGCGTCTGAAGCTTTCTTT.

V and J are TRBV4-1 and TRBJ2-2; 15 nucleotides agree with TRBD2. CDR3 length equals 18 residues. Germline V gene data show CDR1 as MGHRA and CDR2 as YSYEKL. Trimming removed 4 bases from V and 4 bases from J; junction bases left unmatched: 7. The CDR3 loop reads CASSRTSGRAGTTGELFF. The CDR3 DNA is TGCGCCAGCAGCCGGACTAGCGGGAGGGCCGGGACCACCGGGGAGCTGTTTTTT.

This clone occurred once. The J gene is TRBJ2-1, the V gene TRBV6-6; possibly TRBD2 for D (5 bases). The germline gives CDR1 MNHNY, CDR2 SVGAGI (reference sequence). V lost 3 bases and J 4 bases, leaving 7 bases between the germline ends. The CDR3 runs to 13 residues. CDR3 amino acids: CASSYLAYNEQFF. CDR3 coding DNA: TGTGCCAGCAGTTATCTAGCATACAATGAGCAGTTCTTC.

The rearrangement joins TRBV11-3 to TRBJ2-7, with D perhaps matching TRBD2 (6 bases). V lost 5 bases to trimming and J lost 3 bases, with 14 bases between them. The germline V gene encodes CDR1 SGHNT and CDR2 YENEEA. The CDR3 covers 14 residues. Here the CDR3 reads CASSANGGDYEQYF. The CDR3 nucleotides are TGTGCCAGCAGCGCCAACGGAGGGGACTACGAGCAGTACTTC.

The count of this clone is one. The rearrangement joins TRBV28 to TRBJ2-7; 7 nucleotides align to TRBD1. Germline CDR1 reads MDHEN; CDR2 reads SYDVKM. After removal of 6 bases from V and 0 bases from J, the junction contained 5 bases not matched to a gene. CDR3 length equals 14 residues. CDR3 bases: TGTGCCAGCAGCCGGGACAGCAGCTCCTACGAGCAGTACTTC. Translated, it gives CASSRDSSSYEQYF.

V and J are TRBV5-1 and TRBJ2-3, with D tentatively TRBD2 (5 bases). Trimming removed 0 bases from V and 2 bases from J, with 13 bases in between. Germline V gene sequence: CDR1 SGHRS, CDR2 YFSETQ. The CDR3 has 16 residues. This CDR3 is CASSLGVGVPTDTQYF. Here the CDR3 DNA reads TGCGCCAGCAGCTTGGGGGTGGGAGTCCCCACAGATACGCAGTATTTT.

The gene calls are TRBV4-1 and TRBJ1-1; TRBD1 agrees at 8 bases. The V segment lost 2 bases and the J segment 2 bases; nucleotides outside the gene matches: 13. The CDR3 is made up of 18 amino acids. The germline V gene has CDR1 MGHRA and CDR2 YSYEKL. The CDR3 DNA is TGCGCCAGCAGCCAAATACAAGCACGACAGGGGAGAAACACTGAAGCTTTCTTT. Translation gives CASSQIQARQGRNTEAFF.

Comments on this clone: Compared with germline, one end of the junction differs, possibly owing to a read error. The V call is TRBV4-1, the J call TRBJ2-7, with unresolved D. Germline-derived CDR1 and CDR2 are MGHRA and YSYEKL. The CDR3 extends over 15 amino acids. CDR3 in amino acids: CASSQHRLEFDEQYF. CDR3 DNA: TGTGCCAGCAGCCAACACCGACTTGAGTTCGACGAGCAGTACTTC.

This chain connects TRBV28 to TRBJ1-5; TRBD1 agrees at 7 bases. V lost 5 bases, J lost 6 bases, and 7 bases stayed unmatched. This CDR3 contains 14 residues. CDR1 is MDHEN and CDR2 is SYDVKM in the germline V gene. CDR3: CASSQTGRFQPQHF. In nucleotides, the CDR3 is TGTGCCAGCAGTCAGACAGGGAGATTTCAGCCCCAGCATTTT.

The J gene is TRBJ2-3, the V gene TRBV5-4, with D possibly matching TRBD1 (6 bases). The CDR3 runs 16 residues. The V gene's germline CDR1 is SGHNT and CDR2 YYREEE (reference sequence). The V end was cut by 0 bases, the J end by 2 bases, with 13 bases between. CDR3 sequence: CASSLAGGSPTDTQYF. CDR3 nucleotides: TGTGCCAGCAGCTTGGCTGGGGGCTCCCCCACAGATACGCAGTATTTT.

The genes are TRBV28 and TRBJ1-1; 8 nucleotides line up with TRBD1. V was pared by 4 bases and J by 1 base, with 8 bases of the junction left unmatched. CDR1 is MDHEN, CDR2 SYDVKM, per germline. This CDR3 comprises 16 residues. CDR3 sequence: CASSSPGQVRNTEAFF. In DNA, the CDR3 is TGTGCCAGCAGTTCACCGGGACAGGTCAGGAACACTGAAGCTTTCTTT.

V gene TRBV5-1 combines with J gene TRBJ2-2; 12 positions agree with TRBD1. V was clipped by 4 bases and J by 1 base; unmatched bases: 5. Germline lookup yields CDR1 SGHRS and CDR2 YFSETQ. CDR3 length equals 17 residues. CDR3 DNA: TGCGCCAGCAGCGCCGGGACAGGGGGCTTGAACACCGGGGAGCTGTTTTTT. Its translation: CASSAGTGGLNTGELFF. Combining the CDR3 with reference TRBV5-1 and TRBJ2-2 gives the whole variable domain KAGVTQTPRYLIKTRGQQVTLSCSPISGHRSVSWYQQTPGQGLQFLFEYFSETQRNKGNFPGRFSGRQFSNSRSEMNVSTLELGDSALYLCASSAGTGGLNTGELFFGEGSRLTVL.

The count of this clone is one. The chain is built from TRBV28 and TRBJ1-2, with a tentative D call TRBD1 (6 bases). Trimming removed 7 bases at V and 7 bases at J, with 19 bases between. Germline lookup yields CDR1 MDHEN and CDR2 SYDVKM. The CDR3 contains 14 residues. CDR3 in amino acids: CASTLQGRTRGYTF. The DNA of the CDR3 is TGTGCCAGCACCCTCCAGGGGAGAACGCGTGGCTACACCTTC.

The chain recombines TRBV27 with TRBJ2-2; D not resolved. CDR3 size: 14 residues. Germline loops: CDR1 MNHEY, CDR2 SMNVEV (reference sequence). Trimming took 3 bases from V and 5 from J, leaving 10 bases between them. The CDR3 spells CASSFTSVTGELFF. The CDR3 DNA sequence: TGTGCCAGCAGTTTTACAAGTGTTACCGGGGAGCTGTTTTTT.

The V and J genes are TRBV5-6 and TRBJ2-5; D is uncertain. V was shortened by 3 bases and J by 5 bases, with 14 bases between the two germline ends. Germline CDR1 SGHDT, CDR2 YYEEEE. This CDR3 comprises 14 residues. The chain's CDR3 is CASSSATVSETQYF. Here the CDR3 DNA reads TGTGCCAGCAGCTCGGCGACGGTTTCGGAGACCCAGTACTTC. Supplemented by reference TRBV5-6 and TRBJ2-5, the full variable domain reads DAGVTQSPTHLIKTRGQQVTLRCSPKSGHDTVSWYQQALGQGPQFIFQYYEEEERQRGNFPDRFSGHQFPNYSSELNVNALLLGDSALYLCASSSATVSETQYFGPGTRLLVL.

This chain connects TRBV28 to TRBJ1-2; TRBD1 agrees at 12 bases. The CDR3 covers 15 residues. Trimming cost V 5 bases and J 4 bases; bases outside gene matches: 5. Germline V gives CDR1 MDHEN, CDR2 SYDVKM. CDR3 amino acids: CASSTGQGATYGYTF. CDR3 nucleotide sequence: TGTGCCAGCAGTACGGGACAGGGGGCAACCTATGGCTACACCTTC.

The CDR3: CASSLDRGQTTEAFF. The CDR3 DNA follows: TGCGCCAGCAGCTTGGACAGGGGGCAGACCACTGAAGCTTTCTTT. V usage is TRBV5-1 and J usage is TRBJ1-1; 9 positions match TRBD1. This CDR3 comprises 15 residues. Per the germline V gene, CDR1 is SGHRS and CDR2 is YFSETQ. The V and J ends lost 0 bases and 4 bases, in that order; junction bases with no gene match: 4.

The chain employs TRBV6-5 and TRBJ1-5; no definite D call. With 5 bases removed from V and 4 bases from J, the gap between germline ends came to 12 bases. This CDR3 comprises 14 residues. Germline-derived CDR1 and CDR2 are MNHEY and SVGAGI. The CDR3, as DNA: TGTGCCAGCAGTGGTAGGCAGAGTAATCAGCCCCAGCATTTT. This gives the protein CASSGRQSNQPQHF.

The rearrangement joins TRBV2 to TRBJ1-2; D is perhaps TRBD1 (6 bases). Germline values: CDR1 SNHLY, CDR2 FYNNEI. Trimming shortened V by 5 bases and J by 8 bases, and 15 bases separated the two germline ends. The CDR3 covers 13 residues. CDR3 sequence: CASSPKQGWGYTF. Here the CDR3 DNA reads TGTGCCAGCAGTCCGAAACAGGGTTGGGGCTACACCTTC.

The chain combines TRBV5-1 with TRBJ2-5, with a tentative D call TRBD2 (5 bases). This CDR3 contains 14 residues. Germline V gene sequence: CDR1 SGHRS, CDR2 YFSETQ. The V gene lost 3 bases and the J gene lost 1 base, with 10 bases spanning the gap. The CDR3 coding sequence is TGCGCCAGCAGCTCTACTAGTACCCAAGAGACCCAGTACTTC. This gives the protein CASSSTSTQETQYF. Variable domain in full (rest from reference TRBV5-1 and TRBJ2-5): KAGVTQTPRYLIKTRGQQVTLSCSPISGHRSVSWYQQTPGQGLQFLFEYFSETQRNKGNFPGRFSGRQFSNSRSEMNVSTLELGDSALYLCASSSTSTQETQYFGPGTRLLVL.

The rearrangement links TRBV11-2 to TRBJ2-3; D is possibly TRBD1 (5 bases). Trimming stripped 0 bases from V and 5 bases from J, with 9 bases between. CDR1 and CDR2 from the germline V gene are SGHAT and FQNNGV. The CDR3 is 14 amino acids. The DNA of the CDR3 is TGTGCCAGCAGCTTAGATAGGGGAATAGATACGCAGTATTTT. Translating it yields CASSLDRGIDTQYF. The whole variable domain, filled in from reference TRBV11-2 and TRBJ2-3, reads EAGVAQSPRYKIIEKRQSVAFWCNPISGHATLYWYQQILGQGPKLLIQFQNNGVVDDSQLPKDRFSAERLKGVDSTLKIQPAKLEDSAVYLCASSLDRGIDTQYFGPGTRLTVL.

The V call is TRBV5-1, the J call TRBJ1-4; 12 bases fit TRBD1. The germline gives CDR1 SGHRS, CDR2 YFSETQ. The CDR3 spans 17 residues. With 5 bases clipped from V and 7 bases from J, the junction kept 12 bases outside the gene matches. The CDR3 DNA reads as TGCGCCAGCAGTCCCGGGACAGGGGGCGGAGTTGTTGAAAAACTGTTTTTT. Residues: CASSPGTGGGVVEKLFF. The entire variable domain, with the rest obtained from reference TRBV5-1 and TRBJ1-4, is as follows: KAGVTQTPRYLIKTRGQQVTLSCSPISGHRSVSWYQQTPGQGLQFLFEYFSETQRNKGNFPGRFSGRQFSNSRSEMNVSTLELGDSALYLCASSPGTGGGVVEKLFFGSGTQLSVL.

The chain employs TRBV11-3 and TRBJ2-5; D unresolved. V gave up 2 bases and J gave up 5 bases, with 9 bases separating them. Germline-derived CDR1 and CDR2 are SGHNT and YENEEA. CDR3 length: 13 amino acids. Here the CDR3 reads CASSLREWETQYF. The CDR3 DNA is TGTGCCAGCAGCTTAAGGGAATGGGAGACCCAGTACTTC.

CDR3 coding DNA: TGTGCCAGTAGACCGTCCTTGAACACTGAAGCTTTCTTT. Amino acids: CASRPSLNTEAFF. This chain uses TRBV19 with TRBJ1-1; D is undetermined. Trimming cost V 6 bases and J 0 bases, with 8 bases left between them. The CDR3 extends over 13 amino acids. Germline V gene data show CDR1 as LNHDA and CDR2 as SQIVND (reference sequence). The full variable domain, in which reference TRBV19 and TRBJ1-1 provide the parts outside the CDR3, is DGGITQSPKYLFRKEGQNVTLSCEQNLNHDAMYWYRQDPGQGLRLIYYSQIVNDFQKGDIAEGYSVSREKKESFPLTVTSAQKNPTAFYLCASRPSLNTEAFFGQGTRLTVV.

This clone turned up a few times. As DNA, the CDR3 is TGTGCCAGCAGCTTAAGAGTAGCGGGAGGGGGGAACACCGGGGAGCTGTTTTTT. Residues: CASSLRVAGGGNTGELFF. The chain has TRBV7-2 and TRBJ2-2; 11 nucleotides line up with TRBD2. Trimming at V came to 2 bases and at J to 1 base, leaving 6 bases not matched to a gene. The CDR3 extends over 18 amino acids. CDR1 and CDR2 (germline): SGHTA, FQGNSA.